This T cell receptor beta chain was captured in a study of blood T cell repertoires in COVID-19. Study background: In each case, the material was cDNA or gDNA derived from T cells, B-cell-depleted T cells, or PBMCs.

Only in-frame clones appear in the TCRdb table, and some are missing; sequencing was by immunoSEQ multiplex PCR. The data contain under 300,000 clones, around three quarters of them singletons. This receptor was obtained from a woman aged 80 or older with acute or convalescent COVID-19. The sequencing input was peripheral blood.

The CDR3 loop is CASSPRGTGLYNEQFF. The CDR3 bases are TGTGCCAGCAGCCCCAGGGGGACAGGGCTCTACAATGAGCAGTTCTTC. This chain joins TRBV9 and TRBJ2-1; TRBD1 matches at 9 bases. This CDR3 has 16 residues. CDR1 and CDR2 (germline): SGDLS, YYNGEE. V lost 4 bases and J lost 3; bases outside the gene matches: 8.